This is a list of T cell receptor beta chains from one sample in a study of Ad26.COV2.S vaccination and SARS-CoV-2 variants. Generated by immunoSEQ multiplex PCR, the TCRdb table keeps only in-frame clones and is missing some. This sample has around 450,000 clones; approximately 87% occur once, and the top ten carry 3.6%. The source was peripheral blood, collected in a trial of Ad26.COV2.S vaccine versus placebo. These receptors all come from a person aged 18-65 years who received the Ad26.COV2.S COVID-19 vaccine or a placebo. CDR3s include the opening cysteine and the closing phenylalanine or tryptophan. The D gene is left open where the match is weak. Rows give clone size only sometimes, using once, few, many, or a class for an expanded clone.

v_call,j_call,clone_size,d_call,cdr3_aa,cdr3_nt
TRBV12-3/TRBV12-4,TRBJ2-1,-,-,CASSTGRNNEQFF,TGTGCCAGCAGTACCGGGAGAAACAATGAGCAGTTCTTC
TRBV19,TRBJ2-3,-,-,CASSPYLSTDTQYF,TGTGCCAGTAGTCCCTACCTTTCGACAGATACGCAGTATTTT
TRBV5-4,TRBJ2-7,-,-,CASSFLDFSYEQYF,TGTGCCAGCAGCTTCTTGGACTTTTCCTACGAGCAGTACTTC
TRBV5-1,TRBJ2-3,-,-,CASSGDGTSTDTQYF,TGCGCCAGCAGCGGGGACGGGACTTCCACAGATACGCAGTATTTT
TRBV19,TRBJ2-5,-,TRBD2,CASSMVSSGGMKQETQYF,TGTGCCAGTAGTATGGTCTCTAGCGGGGGTATGAAACAAGAGACCCAGTACTTC
TRBV28,TRBJ1-2,-,TRBD1,CASSFSLQNAARGYGYTF,TGTGCCAGCAGTTTTAGTCTGCAGAACGCAGCCAGGGGGTATGGCTACACCTTC
TRBV28,TRBJ2-1,few,-,CASTWEINNEQFF,TGTGCCAGCACGTGGGAGATTAACAATGAGCAGTTCTTC
TRBV6-5,TRBJ1-1,-,-,CASMRDLTEAFF,TGTGCCAGCATGCGGGACCTAACTGAAGCTTTCTTT
TRBV21-1,TRBJ1-6,-,-,CASSRRGEGIAPLHF,TGTGCCAGCTCCAGGCGGGGGGAGGGGATTGCACCCCTCCACTTT
TRBV19,TRBJ1-2,-,-,CASSIGPRNYGYTF,TGTGCCAGTAGTATAGGACCGCGTAACTATGGCTACACCTTC
TRBV5-1,TRBJ1-1,-,-,CASSLGWATEAFF,TGCGCCAGCAGCTTGGGTTGGGCCACTGAAGCTTTCTTT
TRBV7-9,TRBJ1-4,once,-,CASSWGPDTSLFF,TGTGCCAGCAGCTGGGGGCCTGACACGTCACTGTTTTTT
TRBV10-3,TRBJ1-6,-,TRBD1,CAIQLGQGYSPLHF,TGTGCCATCCAATTGGGACAGGGGTATTCACCCCTCCACTTT
TRBV11-3,TRBJ2-7,-,-,CASSLALGDEQYF,TGTGCCAGCAGCTTAGCGTTGGGGGACGAGCAGTACTTC
TRBV27,TRBJ1-6,-,-,CASRPSRARSYNSPLHF,TGTGCCAGCAGACCCTCGAGGGCCCGCTCCTATAATTCACCCCTCCACTTT
TRBV5-1,TRBJ2-5,-,TRBD2,CASRNGQFGTSVGETQYF,TGCGCCAGCAGAAATGGACAGTTTGGGACTAGCGTCGGGGAGACCCAGTACTTC
TRBV5-1,TRBJ1-2,-,-,CASSYSQGYGYTF,TGCGCCAGCAGCTACAGTCAGGGATATGGCTACACCTTC
TRBV7-3,TRBJ1-1,-,-,CASSLMGGTEAFF,TGTGCCAGCAGCTTGATGGGTGGGACTGAAGCTTTCTTT
TRBV5-1,TRBJ2-3,-,-,CASSLAGTEDTQYF,TGCGCCAGCAGCTTGGCAGGGACTGAAGATACGCAGTATTTT
TRBV18,TRBJ2-7,-,-,CASSSDRDDYEQYF,TGTGCCAGCTCCTCCGACAGAGACGACTACGAGCAGTACTTC
TRBV5-6,TRBJ2-7,-,-,CASSPGLGAYEQYF,TGTGCCAGCAGTCCCGGGTTGGGGGCCTACGAGCAGTACTTC
TRBV5-6,TRBJ2-7,-,TRBD1,CASSEGQGILEQYF,TGTGCCAGCAGCGAGGGACAGGGGATACTCGAGCAGTACTTC
TRBV5-1,TRBJ2-2,-,TRBD1,CASSFGYRTGRSNTGELFF,TGCGCCAGCAGCTTTGGGTACCGGACAGGAAGATCGAACACCGGGGAGCTGTTTTTT
TRBV11-2,TRBJ2-1,-,-,CASSLGGAWDNEQFF,TGTGCCAGCAGCTTAGGTGGGGCGTGGGACAATGAGCAGTTCTTC
TRBV10-3,TRBJ2-5,few,TRBD2,CAISPTGGQETQYF,TGTGCCATCAGTCCCACGGGGGGCCAAGAGACCCAGTACTTC
TRBV28,TRBJ2-7,-,-,CASSFRGLNSYEQYF,TGTGCCAGCAGTTTTAGGGGCTTGAACTCCTACGAGCAGTACTTC
TRBV11-3,TRBJ2-2,-,TRBD2,CASSLLGGIGGELFF,TGTGCCAGCAGCTTGCTGGGGGGGATCGGCGGAGAGCTGTTTTTT
TRBV9,TRBJ2-7,-,-,CASSSGGTGTYEQYF,TGTGCCAGCAGCTCGGGGGGGACAGGCACCTACGAGCAGTACTTC
TRBV30,TRBJ1-6,few,-,CAWSRGANSPLHF,TGTGCCTGGAGTAGGGGAGCCAATTCACCCCTCCACTTT
TRBV29-1,TRBJ2-1,-,-,CSVDRILGEQFF,TGCAGCGTTGATCGAATACTCGGTGAGCAGTTCTTC
TRBV5-1,TRBJ2-7,-,-,CASSFSHEQYF,TGCGCCAGCAGCTTTAGCCACGAGCAGTACTTC
TRBV24-1,TRBJ2-4,-,-,CATTGPGDKNIQYF,TGTGCCACCACCGGCCCCGGAGACAAAAACATTCAGTACTTC
TRBV4-1,TRBJ2-7,-,TRBD1,CASSQAVRGPYEQYF,TGCGCCAGCAGCCAAGCAGTCAGGGGGCCGTACGAGCAGTACTTC
TRBV19,TRBJ2-1,-,-,CASSIAGGSYNEQFF,TGTGCCAGTAGTATTGCAGGTGGCTCCTACAATGAGCAGTTCTTC
TRBV5-1,TRBJ1-1,-,-,CASSLVSANTEAFF,TGCGCCAGCAGCTTGGTGTCGGCGAACACTGAAGCTTTCTTT
TRBV19,TRBJ1-3,-,TRBD1,CASRPQGSSGNTIYF,TGTGCCAGTCGTCCACAGGGGAGCTCTGGAAACACCATATATTTT
TRBV9,TRBJ2-3,-,-,CASSVQISTDTQYF,TGTGCCAGCAGCGTGCAGATTAGCACAGATACGCAGTATTTT